A selection of T cell receptor beta chains follows, all from one sample in a study of blood T cell repertoires in COVID-19. Only in-frame clones appear in the TCRdb table, and some are missing; sequencing was by immunoSEQ multiplex PCR. The table records 310,000 or so clones, approximately 90% of them present only once. What was sequenced was peripheral blood. These receptors were collected from a woman aged 45-65 years with active or convalescent COVID-19. The conserved cysteine and the conserved F or W are not part of the CDR3 here. Some rows have no size entry. The others give once, few or many, or a class for an expanded clone.

NA TRBV29-1 SVGVSITYNEQF
NA TRBV23-1 ASRQGSYNSPLH
NA TRBV7-9 ASSSNQLAGGEQF
few TRBV4-2 ASSQDRGYEQY
NA TRBV27 ASSLSGAGAVYEQY
NA TRBV3-1/TRBV3-2 ASSQDTPSSYEQY
NA TRBV7-2 ASSPEKFPYGYT
NA TRBV4-1 ASSQDRDTEAF
once TRBV29-1 SVEDPGTEAF
NA TRBV2 ASSEPRPFVGEQY
once TRBV5-1 ASSSRTGTSGSGDTQY
NA TRBV5-1 ASSLFGAGELF
few TRBV15 ATRRGGAMNTEAF
NA TRBV7-2 ASSFLGAANTEAF
NA TRBV11-2 ASSLDGLARDEQF
NA TRBV18 ASSPLSGENTEAF
NA TRBV30 AWRQAAGEKLF
once TRBV9 ASSVDWLAGVSGANVLT
NA TRBV24-1 ATSDSLGTGELDEQY
NA TRBV10-1 ASSESAGELRETQY
NA TRBV5-6 ASSLGDSSYEQY
NA TRBV5-4 ASSFYGGQGSSGNTIY
NA TRBV19 ASSTGTAIVNYGYT
NA TRBV21-1 ASSKRGEGYNSPLH
NA TRBV7-9 ASSLLLQF
NA TRBV18 ASSPRDINTEAF
once TRBV7-9 ASSLVWQEDGYT
NA TRBV4-1 ASSQGLAGGRTSTYEQY
NA TRBV24-1 ATSDTGTSSYGYT
NA TRBV7-8 ASSLQGGFADTQY
NA TRBV19 ASIPLTGSYGYT
once TRBV4-2 ASSQDGPRYNSPLH
NA TRBV12-5 ASGQPPGWEQY
once TRBV12-5 ASGLAQGGGRTEAF
NA TRBV12-3/TRBV12-4 ASSPGWGGGYT
NA TRBV30 AWSSPWGLNEKLF
NA TRBV25-1 ASSERLGRGGYGYT
NA TRBV19 ASSWGQGGNQPQH
NA TRBV7-9 ASSLALSQGPEAF
NA TRBV4-2 ASSQSSGRWETQY
few TRBV7-2 ASSFGSSYEQY